This TCR beta chain was sequenced during a study of cytomegalovirus exposure and HLA in healthy donors. A single count supports this clone. The target antigen is unknown. The CDR3 has 14 amino acids. V lost 2 bases, J lost 9 bases, and 6 bases stayed unmatched. The germline CDR1 and CDR2 sequences are SGHVS and FQNEAQ. Study results and limitations: A later analysis associated 15,000 or so TCR beta sequences with HLA alleles at a 0.05 false discovery rate. Earlier analysis found most TCR beta V segments productive about 90% or about 30% of the time.

Healthy bone marrow donors made up the cohort. With 60 Vbeta and 13 Jbeta primers, the PCR was carried out. TCRdb keeps only in-frame clones here, not all; method: immunoSEQ multiplex PCR. The profile shows some 190,000 clones, almost 80% of them singletons. The rearrangement uses TRBV7-8 and TRBJ1-1; 10 bases match TRBD1. Sequencing was done on a sample of PBMCs. The clonotype was recovered from a young woman in good health and CMV-seronegative. The CDR3: CASSLTRTGGQAFF. CDR3 DNA sequence: TGTGCCAGCAGCTTAACAAGGACAGGGGGACAAGCTTTCTTT.